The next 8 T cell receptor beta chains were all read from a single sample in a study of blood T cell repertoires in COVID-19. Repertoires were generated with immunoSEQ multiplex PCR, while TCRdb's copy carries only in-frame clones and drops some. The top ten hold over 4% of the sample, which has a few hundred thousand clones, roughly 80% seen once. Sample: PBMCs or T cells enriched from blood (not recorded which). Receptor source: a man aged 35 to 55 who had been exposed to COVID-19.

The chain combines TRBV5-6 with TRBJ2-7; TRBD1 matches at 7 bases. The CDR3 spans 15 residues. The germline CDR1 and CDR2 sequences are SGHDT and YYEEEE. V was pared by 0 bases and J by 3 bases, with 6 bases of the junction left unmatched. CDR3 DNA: TGTGCCAGCAGCTTGGACAGGGGCCGGGGCTACGAGCAGTACTTC. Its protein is CASSLDRGRGYEQYF.

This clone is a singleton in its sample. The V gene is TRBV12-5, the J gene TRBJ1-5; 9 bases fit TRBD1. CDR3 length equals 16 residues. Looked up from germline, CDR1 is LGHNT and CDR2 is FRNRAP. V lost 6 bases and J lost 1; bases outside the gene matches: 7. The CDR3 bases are TGTGCTAGTGGCAGGGGACAGGGCCGCAGCAATCAGCCCCAGCATTTT. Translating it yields CASGRGQGRSNQPQHF.

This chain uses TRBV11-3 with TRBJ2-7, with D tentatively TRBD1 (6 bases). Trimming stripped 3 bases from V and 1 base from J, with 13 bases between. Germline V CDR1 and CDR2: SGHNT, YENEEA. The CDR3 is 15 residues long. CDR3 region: CASSFSTTGSYEQYF. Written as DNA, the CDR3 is TGTGCCAGCAGCTTCTCCACTACAGGGTCCTACGAGCAGTACTTC.

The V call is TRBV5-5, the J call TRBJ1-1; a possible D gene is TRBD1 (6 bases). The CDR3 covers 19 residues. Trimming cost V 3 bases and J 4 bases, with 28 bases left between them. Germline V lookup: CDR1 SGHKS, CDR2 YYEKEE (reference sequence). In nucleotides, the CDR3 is TGTGCCAGCAGCTCTACTCCTTTGGGAAGACAGGCCAGATCCACTGAAGCTTTCTTT. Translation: CASSSTPLGRQARSTEAFF.

The CDR3 here is CASSYTQGTYEQYF. Here the CDR3 DNA reads TGTGCCAGCAGTTACACGCAGGGGACCTACGAGCAGTACTTC. The chain uses TRBV6-5 and TRBJ2-7; weak D call: TRBD1 (6 bases). Germline assignment: CDR1 MNHEY and CDR2 SVGAGI. CDR3 length: 14 residues. Between the trimmed V and J ends, which lost 2 bases and 2 bases, there was a span of 10 bases.

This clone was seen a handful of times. CDR3 DNA sequence: TGTGCCAGCAGCTTATCCCCTAGCGGGAATACAGATACGCAGTATTTT. It yields the protein CASSLSPSGNTDTQYF. This rearrangement joins TRBV7-3 to TRBJ2-3; 9 bases align to TRBD2. The CDR3 has 16 amino acids. Germline V gives CDR1 SGHTA, CDR2 FQGTGA. J lost 3 bases, V lost 2 bases, and 6 bases had no gene match.

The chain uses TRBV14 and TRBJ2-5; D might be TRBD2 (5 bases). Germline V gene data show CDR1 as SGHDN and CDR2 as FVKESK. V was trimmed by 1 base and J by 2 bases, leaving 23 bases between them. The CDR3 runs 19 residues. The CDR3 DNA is TGTGCCAGCAGCCAAGGAACACCCTCCAGACTACCCGGTCAAGAGACCCAGTACTTC. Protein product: CASSQGTPSRLPGQETQYF.

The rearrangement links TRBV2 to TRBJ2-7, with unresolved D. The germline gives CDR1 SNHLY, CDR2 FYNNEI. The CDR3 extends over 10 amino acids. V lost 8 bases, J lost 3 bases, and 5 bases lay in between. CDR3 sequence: CASAYYEQYF. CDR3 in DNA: TGTGCCAGCGCCTACTACGAGCAGTACTTC.